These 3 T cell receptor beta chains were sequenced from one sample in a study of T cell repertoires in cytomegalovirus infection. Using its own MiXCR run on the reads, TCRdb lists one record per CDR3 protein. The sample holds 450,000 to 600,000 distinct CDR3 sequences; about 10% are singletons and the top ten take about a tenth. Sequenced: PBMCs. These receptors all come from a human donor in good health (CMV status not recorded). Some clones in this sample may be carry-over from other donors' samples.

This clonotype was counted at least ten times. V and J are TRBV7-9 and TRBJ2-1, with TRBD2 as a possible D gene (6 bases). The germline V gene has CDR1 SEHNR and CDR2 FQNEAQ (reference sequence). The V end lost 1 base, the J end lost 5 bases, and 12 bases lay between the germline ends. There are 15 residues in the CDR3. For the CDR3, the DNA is TGTGCCAGCAGCTTAGGCGGACTAAGGGACAATGAGCAGTTCTTC. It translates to CASSLGGLRDNEQFF.

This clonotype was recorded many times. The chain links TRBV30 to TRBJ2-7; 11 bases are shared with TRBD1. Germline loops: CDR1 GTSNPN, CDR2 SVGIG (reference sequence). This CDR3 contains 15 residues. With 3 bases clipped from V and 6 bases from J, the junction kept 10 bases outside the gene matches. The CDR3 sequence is CAWRATGQGVREQYF. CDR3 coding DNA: TGTGCCTGGAGAGCCACGGGACAGGGGGTCCGCGAGCAGTACTTC. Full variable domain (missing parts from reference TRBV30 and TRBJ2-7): SQTIHQWPATLVQPVGSPLSLECTVEGTSNPNLYWYRQAAGRGLQLLFYSVGIGQISSEVPQNLSASRPQDRQFILSSKKLLLSDSGFYLCAWRATGQGVREQYFGPGTRLTVT.

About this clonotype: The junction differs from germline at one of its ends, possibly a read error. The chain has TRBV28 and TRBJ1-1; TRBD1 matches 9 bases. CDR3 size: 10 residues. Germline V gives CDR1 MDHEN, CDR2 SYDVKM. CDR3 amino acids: CASGPGQGTF. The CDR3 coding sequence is TGTGCCAGCGGCCCGGGACAGGGAACGTTT.